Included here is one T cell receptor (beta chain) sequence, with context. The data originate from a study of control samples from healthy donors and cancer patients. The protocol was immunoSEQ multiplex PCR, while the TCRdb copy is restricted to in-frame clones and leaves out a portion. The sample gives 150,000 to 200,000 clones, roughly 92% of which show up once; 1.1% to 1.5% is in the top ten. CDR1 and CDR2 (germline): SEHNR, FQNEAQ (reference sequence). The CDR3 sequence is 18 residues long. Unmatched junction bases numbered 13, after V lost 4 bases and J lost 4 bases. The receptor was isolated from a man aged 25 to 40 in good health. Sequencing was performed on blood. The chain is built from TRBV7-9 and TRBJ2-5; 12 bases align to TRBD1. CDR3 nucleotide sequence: TGTGCCAGCAGCTCTCCCCCAACCGGGACAGGGGGCGGAGAGACCCAGTACTTC. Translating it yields CASSSPPTGTGGGETQYF.